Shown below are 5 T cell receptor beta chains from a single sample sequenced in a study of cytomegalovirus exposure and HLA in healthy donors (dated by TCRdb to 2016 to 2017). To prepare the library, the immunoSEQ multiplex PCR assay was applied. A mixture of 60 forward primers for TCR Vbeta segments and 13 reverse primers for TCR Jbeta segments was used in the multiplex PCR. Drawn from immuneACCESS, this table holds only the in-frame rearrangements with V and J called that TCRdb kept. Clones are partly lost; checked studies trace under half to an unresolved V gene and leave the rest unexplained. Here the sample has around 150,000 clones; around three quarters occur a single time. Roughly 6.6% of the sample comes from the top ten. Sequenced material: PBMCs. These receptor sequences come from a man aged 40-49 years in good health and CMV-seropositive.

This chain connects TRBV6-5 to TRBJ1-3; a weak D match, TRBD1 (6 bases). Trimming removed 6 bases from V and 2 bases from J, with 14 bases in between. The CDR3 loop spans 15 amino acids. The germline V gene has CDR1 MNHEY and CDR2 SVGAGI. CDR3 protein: CASSRDRTAGNTIYF. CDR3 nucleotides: TGTGCCAGCAGCCGTGACAGGACGGCTGGAAACACCATATATTTT.

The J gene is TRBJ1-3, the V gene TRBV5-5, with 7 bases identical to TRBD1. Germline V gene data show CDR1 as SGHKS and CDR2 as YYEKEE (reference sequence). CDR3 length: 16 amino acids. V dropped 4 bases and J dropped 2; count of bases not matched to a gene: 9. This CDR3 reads CASSRTRDSPGNTIYF. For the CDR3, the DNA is TGTGCCAGCAGCCGTACCCGGGACAGTCCTGGAAACACCATATATTTT.

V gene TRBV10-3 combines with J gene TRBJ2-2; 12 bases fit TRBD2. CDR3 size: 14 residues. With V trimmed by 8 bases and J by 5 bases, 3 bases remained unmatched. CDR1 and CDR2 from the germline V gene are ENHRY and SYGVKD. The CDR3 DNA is TGTGCCATCCAGACTAGCGGGGGAACCGGGGAGCTGTTTTTT. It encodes CAIQTSGGTGELFF.

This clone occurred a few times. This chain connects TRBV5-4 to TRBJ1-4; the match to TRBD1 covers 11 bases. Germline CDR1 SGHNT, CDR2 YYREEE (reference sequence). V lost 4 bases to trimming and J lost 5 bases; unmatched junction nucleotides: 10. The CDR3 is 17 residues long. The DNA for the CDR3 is TGTGCCAGCAGCCTTACCGGGACAGGGGGGATAAATGAAAAACTGTTTTTT. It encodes CASSLTGTGGINEKLFF.

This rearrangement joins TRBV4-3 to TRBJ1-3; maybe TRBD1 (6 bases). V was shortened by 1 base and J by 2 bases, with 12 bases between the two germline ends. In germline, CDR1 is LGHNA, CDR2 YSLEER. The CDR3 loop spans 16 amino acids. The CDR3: CASSQALPGAGNTIYF. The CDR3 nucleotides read TGCGCCAGCAGCCAAGCATTGCCAGGGGCTGGAAACACCATATATTTT.